The present entry profiles one T cell receptor beta chain with its context. Its cognate antigen is unknown. Original processing methods: ImmunoSEQ yielded junction-only sequences lacking quality scores, so filtering differed. The method was immunoSEQ multiplex PCR; TCRdb's version includes in-frame clones alone and lacks a portion of them. That table furnishes V, J and clone size, whereas the DNA furnished D and trimming. Of millions of clones in the sample, 90% to 95% were seen once. The sample is drawn from a study of shared clonotypes between healthy human individuals. As for the study in general: Donors had three CD4 naive, three CD4 memory, two CD8 naive and one CD8 memory plate apiece.

Study-level results: Sampling used blood alone; tissue repertoires probably differ. Clonotypes shared by all four sorted-subset donors had higher generation probabilities than non-shared clonotypes.

The CDR3 loop spans 11 amino acids. Per germline, CDR1 MNHEY and CDR2 SVGAGI. Trimming left V 6 bases short and J 9 bases short, with 11 bases between. The specimen sequenced was naive CD4+ T cells sorted from blood. The subset: CD45RA+ positively selected. The V and J genes are TRBV6-5 and TRBJ1-2; possibly TRBD1 for D (6 bases). The TCR sequence derives from a man younger than 35 in good health. CDR3 sequence (DNA): TGTGCCAGCAGCCGGGACACTAGCTACACCTTC. Its protein is CASSRDTSYTF.